These 8 T cell receptor beta chains share one sample of origin, sequenced in a study of T cell responses to AZD1222 COVID-19 vaccine. The repertoire was sequenced with immunoSEQ multiplex PCR; TCRdb's copy has only in-frame clones and lacks some. Among about 100,000 clones listed, around 90% were seen once. The sequenced sample was peripheral blood, obtained on day 0 of AZD1222 vaccination. Source of these receptors: an adult in good health.

On this clone itself: Other nucleotide sequences from this sample produce the same CDR3. The V call is TRBV6-1, the J call TRBJ2-1; D might be TRBD2 (5 bases). The CDR3 runs 12 residues. Trimming removed 2 bases from V and 7 bases from J, with 6 bases in between. CDR1 and CDR2 (germline): MNHNS, SASEGT. The CDR3, as DNA: TGTGCCAGCAGTGAACCGGGAAATGAGCAGTTCTTC. Protein: CASSEPGNEQFF.

A remark on this clone: Other DNA variants within this sample encode the same CDR3. The chain joins TRBV7-9 to TRBJ1-1; TRBD1 might be the D (6 bases). The germline gives CDR1 SEHNR, CDR2 FQNEAQ (reference sequence). The CDR3 consists of 14 residues. V lost 2 bases to trimming and J lost 1 base, with 8 bases between them. The CDR3 is CASSLQGPNTEAFF. Written as DNA, the CDR3 is TGTGCCAGCAGCTTACAGGGGCCGAACACTGAAGCTTTCTTT.

The CDR3 region has the DNA TGTGCCAGCAGCTGGGCAAGTGGCACCGGGGAGCTGTTTTTT. This sequence encodes CASSWASGTGELFF. This chain links TRBV7-9 with TRBJ2-2; D gene ambiguous. The CDR3 runs 14 residues. V shed 4 bases and J shed 4 bases, with 10 bases lying between them. The V gene's germline CDR1 is SEHNR and CDR2 FQNEAQ (reference sequence). The full variable domain, in which reference TRBV7-9 and TRBJ2-2 provide the parts outside the CDR3, is DTGVSQNPRHKITKRGQNVTFRCDPISEHNRLYWYRQTLGQGPEFLTYFQNEAQLEKSRLLSDRFSAERPKGSFSTLEIQRTEQGDSAMYLCASSWASGTGELFFGEGSRLTVL.

The genes are TRBV4-1 and TRBJ1-4; D is undetermined. The CDR3 length is 19 residues. Germline V gene data show CDR1 as MGHRA and CDR2 as YSYEKL. V was cut by 0 bases and J by 0 bases, with 17 bases left in between. CDR3 in DNA: TGCGCCAGCAGCCAAGACCCCGACACCCCGGCTGCAACTAATGAAAAACTGTTTTTT. Its protein is CASSQDPDTPAATNEKLFF.

This chain links TRBV19 with TRBJ1-5; TRBD1 matches 10 bases. The CDR3 covers 14 residues. V trimming: 7 bases; J trimming: 4 bases; junction bases outside the gene matches: 4. In germline, CDR1 is LNHDA, CDR2 SQIVND (reference sequence). CDR3 nucleotide sequence: TGTGCCAGTACCGGACAGGGGGGTAATCAGCCCCAGCATTTT. It codes for CASTGQGGNQPQHF.

The CDR3 protein is CASSPPGQGHEQYF. CDR3 bases: TGTGCCAGCAGCCCGCCGGGACAGGGCCACGAGCAGTACTTC. The rearrangement links TRBV5-8 to TRBJ2-7; 9 bases are shared with TRBD1. Losses at the gene ends were 4 bases for V and 5 bases for J; bases not matched to a gene: 7. Germline assignment: CDR1 SGHTS and CDR2 YDEGEE. This CDR3 spans 14 amino acids.

This clone came up a few times. The chain links TRBV3-1 (or the pseudogene TRBV3-2) to TRBJ2-5; perhaps TRBD1 as D (5 bases). This CDR3 has 13 residues. Germline values: CDR1 LGHDT, CDR2 YNNKEL (reference sequence). With 1 base removed from V and 7 bases from J, the gap between germline ends came to 10 bases. The CDR3 spells CASSQGNQGTQYF. CDR3 DNA sequence: TGTGCCAGCAGCCAAGGAAACCAGGGGACCCAGTACTTC.

V is TRBV7-2 and J is TRBJ1-6; weak D call: TRBD1 (5 bases). Trimming removed 2 bases at V and 5 bases at J, with 10 bases between. The CDR3 extends over 15 amino acids. Germline V gene sequence: CDR1 SGHTA, CDR2 FQGNSA. The CDR3 loop reads CASSLPGRDNSPLHF. The CDR3 DNA sequence: TGTGCCAGCAGCTTACCGGGACGGGATAATTCACCCCTCCACTTT.